This entry lists 13 T cell receptor beta chains sequenced from one sample in a study of blood T cells in healthy people across ages. PCR was performed a second time for roughly 6 to 12 cycles using a sample-barcoded 5' primer and a J-beta primer mix. TCRdb reprocessed the 5' RACE reads via MiXCR and lists one record per CDR3 protein. The sample has approximately 690,000 distinct CDR3 sequences, 40% to 45% seen once; the top ten hold 30%. The sample comprised blood. All receptors come from a man older than 75 in good health.

The V and J genes are TRBV20-1 and TRBJ2-2; 8 bases align to TRBD2. Looked up from germline, CDR1 is DFQATT and CDR2 is SNEGSKA (reference sequence). J was trimmed by 6 bases and V by 7 bases; bases with no gene match: 4. The CDR3 has 12 amino acids. DNA for the CDR3: TGCAGTGTTCGAGCGGGAGCCGGGGAGCTGTTTTTT. Translation: CSVRAGAGELFF.

This chain uses TRBV12-3 or TRBV12-4 with TRBJ2-1, with D unresolved. The CDR3 extends over 15 amino acids. The V end lost 4 bases, the J end lost 0 bases, and 10 bases lay between the germline ends. The CDR3 spells CASSSGQHSYNEQFF. As DNA, the CDR3 is TGTGCCAGCAGTTCCGGGCAGCACTCCTACAATGAGCAGTTCTTC.

Written as DNA, the CDR3 is TGTGCCAGCAGCTTATCTCCGGGACACCCTTCCTACGAGCAGTACTTC. It specifies CASSLSPGHPSYEQYF. The gene calls are TRBV7-9 and TRBJ2-7, with D perhaps TRBD1 (6 bases). The CDR3 contains 16 residues. Between the trimmed V and J ends, which lost 2 bases and 1 base, there was a span of 15 bases. Germline CDR1 and CDR2: SEHNR and FQNEAQ (reference sequence).

This clonotype turned up a few times. The CDR3 DNA sequence: TGCGCCAGCAGCCAACTCTTGGCCGGGACAGGGGCCTACGAGCAGTACTTC. It codes for CASSQLLAGTGAYEQYF. The chain combines TRBV4-1 with TRBJ2-7; 10 positions agree with TRBD1. CDR3 length equals 17 residues. Germline assignment: CDR1 MGHRA and CDR2 YSYEKL. V trimming: 2 bases; J trimming: 2 bases; junction bases outside the gene matches: 9.

The J gene is TRBJ2-2, the V gene TRBV7-2; weak D call: TRBD1 (5 bases). The CDR3 totals 14 residues. The germline V gene has CDR1 SGHTA and CDR2 FQGNSA. Trimming removed 4 bases at V and 4 bases at J, with 10 bases between. CDR3 loop: CASSYWGVTGELFF. The DNA for the CDR3 is TGTGCCAGCAGCTACTGGGGCGTCACCGGGGAGCTGTTTTTT.

The V gene is TRBV7-2, the J gene TRBJ1-5, with D possibly matching TRBD1 (6 bases). Per germline, CDR1 SGHTA and CDR2 FQGNSA. Trimming removed 2 bases from V and 5 bases from J, with 16 bases in between. The CDR3 has 16 residues. The CDR3 DNA is TGTGCCAGCAGCTTATACTCTCGGGGGCTGGATCAGCCCCAGCATTTT. Its protein product is CASSLYSRGLDQPQHF. The full variable domain, its missing parts supplied by reference TRBV7-2 and TRBJ1-5, is GAGVSQSPSNKVTEKGKDVELRCDPISGHTALYWYRQSLGQGLEFLIYFQGNSAPDKSGLPSDRFSAERTGGSVSTLTIQRTQQEDSAVYLCASSLYSRGLDQPQHFGDGTRLSIL.

This clonotype turned up a few times. The rearrangement joins TRBV24-1 to TRBJ2-5; 8 bases are a match to TRBD1. This CDR3 comprises 16 residues. J was trimmed by 3 bases and V by 5 bases; bases with no gene match: 10. CDR1 KGHDR and CDR2 SFDVKD come from the germline V gene. CDR3 in amino acids: CATSAYADRAEETQYF. The CDR3 nucleotides read TGTGCCACCAGTGCTTACGCGGACAGGGCCGAAGAGACCCAGTACTTC.

The chain employs TRBV3-1 and TRBJ2-3; TRBD1 or TRBD2 may be the D gene (5 bases each). Germline assignment: CDR1 LGHDT and CDR2 YNNKEL (reference sequence). V was pared by 3 bases and J by 1 base, with 17 bases between. The CDR3 loop spans 17 amino acids. The CDR3 loop is CASSQRLTGRGTDTQYF. The CDR3 bases are TGTGCCAGCAGCCAGAGACTTACGGGACGGGGCACAGATACGCAGTATTTT.

Ten or more counts support this clonotype. The chain recombines TRBV20-1 with TRBJ2-5, with TRBD2 matching 11 bases. With V trimmed by 6 bases and J by 4 bases, 1 base remained unmatched. CDR3 length: 12 amino acids. Germline-derived CDR1 and CDR2 are DFQATT and SNEGSKA (reference sequence). The CDR3 DNA reads TGCAGTGCCACTAGCGGGAGAGAGACCCAGTACTTC. Translation: CSATSGRETQYF.

This clonotype was counted a few times. The chain combines TRBV29-1 with TRBJ2-1; 9 bases map to TRBD2. The junction had 8 bases not matched to a gene; V was cut back by 6 bases and J by 5 bases. Germline V lookup: CDR1 SQVTM, CDR2 ANQGSEA. This CDR3 has 14 amino acids. The CDR3 is CSVRGAGGDNEQFF. Here the CDR3 DNA reads TGCAGCGTCCGTGGAGCGGGAGGAGACAATGAGCAGTTCTTC.

This clonotype was seen at least ten times. The V gene is TRBV4-1, the J gene TRBJ1-2; D is possibly TRBD1 (5 bases). The V and J ends lost 4 bases and 2 bases respectively, with 14 bases between them. Germline-derived CDR1 and CDR2 are MGHRA and YSYEKL. The CDR3 length is 15 residues. CDR3 nucleotide sequence: TGCGCCAGCAGCCTTTCCGGCGGGGGGAACTATGGCTACACCTTC. The encoded protein is CASSLSGGGNYGYTF.

Details on this clonotype: At one boundary the junction diverges from the germline segment, which might be a read error. This rearrangement joins TRBV12-3 or TRBV12-4 to TRBJ2-3; 9 bases line up with TRBD2. CDR3 length: 15 amino acids. The chain's CDR3 is CAGRISGGLVDTQYF. In nucleotides, the CDR3 is TGTGCCGGCAGAATAAGCGGGGGGCTTGTGGATACGCAGTATTTT.

This clonotype showed up just a few times. The rearrangement links TRBV6-2 or TRBV6-3 to TRBJ1-2; 9 bases line up with TRBD1. The CDR3 totals 14 residues. Germline-derived CDR1 and CDR2 are MNHEY and SVGEGT. J was trimmed by 10 bases and V by 5 bases; bases with no gene match: 11. CDR3 protein: CASSRDRVPSDYTF. CDR3 coding DNA: TGTGCCAGCAGTCGGGACAGGGTGCCGAGTGACTACACCTTC.